This T cell receptor (beta chain) was identified during a study of CD8 T cells in Susac syndrome. After extraction with the RNeasy kit, about 0.45 to 1 ug of the RNA was reverse transcribed using random hexamers. TCRdb independently ran MiXCR on the immunoSEQ multiplex PCR reads; one entry per CDR3 protein. The table records roughly 130,000 distinct CDR3 sequences, approximately 95% of them present only once. Germline CDR1 reads KGHDR; CDR2 reads SFDVKD. CDR3 length: 11 amino acids. V was clipped by 5 bases and J by 5 bases, with 6 bases between them. The table lists this clonotype with a count of one.

This chain joins TRBV24-1 and TRBJ2-7, with no clear D. The sample taken for sequencing was CD4+ T cells from PBMCs. This receptor was taken from a human donor with multiple sclerosis. CDR3 sequence: CATSVRDEQYF. In DNA, the CDR3 is TGTGCCACCAGTGTACGGGACGAGCAGTACTTC.